The sequence of this T cell receptor beta chain was determined in a study of memory CD4+ T cells and cytomegalovirus serostatus (dated by TCRdb to 2018 to 2020). Background for the entire study: The roughly 33 healthy Belgian adults in the cohort included 9 who were CMV seropositive and approximately 25 who were CMV seronegative. To replicate a published TCR-based CMV serostatus classifier, the researchers sequenced the CD4+ memory TCRbeta repertoires of a Belgian cohort whose cytomegalovirus serostatus was known.

The Quick-DNA Microprep Kit was used to extract genomic DNA from the sorted cells. TCRbeta DNA was amplified with the immunoSEQ hsTCRbeta kit following the manufacturer's protocol. TCRbeta libraries were sequenced on an Illumina MiSeq instrument. As for how the authors treated the data: Removing out-of-frame sequences left 2,204,828 distinct TCRbeta sequences, an average of about 70,000 per individual. Two values were used to score each individual: the count of some 150 previously reported CMV-associated TCRbeta sequences and the total count of productive distinct TCRbeta sequences. A beta-binomial model was reimplemented in Python, and scikit-learn random forests with default parameters were trained on US cohort data. On the Belgian cohort, classifier performance was reported as the median AUC, along with percentile confidence intervals, across 10,000 bootstrap iterations. TCRdb limited this immuneACCESS table to in-frame rearrangements with V and J called. A share of clones is missing; checked studies link under half to unresolved V genes, and the rest is unexplained. The DNA was the basis for D and trimming; V, J and clone size are from that table. Counted in this sample were some 54,000 clones; more than 70% of them appeared once. 2% of the sample is in the top ten clones.

From a lookup of the germline V gene, CDR1 and CDR2 are SGHAT and FQNNGV. The CDR3 runs 15 residues from the cysteine to the phenylalanine. CDR3 DNA only is kept here, 45 bases in frame from base 1. V loses 1 base, J loses 4 bases, and the germline ends lie 10 bases apart. Broader findings and caveats from the paper: The results were read as suggesting that the CMV-associated TCR signature is, for the most part, present in the CD4+ memory repertoire. On the Belgian cohort, the classifier built on the original framework reached a median bootstrapped AUC of almost 0.96, with a 95% CI of 0.76-1.00. For CMV serostatus prediction, a median bootstrapped AUC of approximately 0.95 was reached with the original framework, and a median bootstrapped AUC of about 0.9 was reached with a US-trained random forest. Among the roughly 160 previously reported CMV-associated TCRbeta sequences, 67 showed up in the CD4+ memory repertoires, with each one found in between one and five individuals. Only CD4+CD45RO+ memory cells were sequenced, unlike the original study, which covered naive and memory CD4+ and CD8+ populations.

A FACSAria II was used to sort memory CD4+ T cells, defined as single viable CD3+CD4+CD8-CD45RO+ cells. CMV serostatus was determined with a Roche Elecsys assay detecting serum IgG against CMV pp150, pp28, p38 and p52. Following thawing, total CD4+ T cells were enriched through positive selection using CD4 magnetic microbeads. The samples came from a different study that was designed specifically to examine the CD4+ T cell memory repertoire. Following standard operating procedures, peripheral blood mononuclear cells were isolated and cryopreserved, while serum was kept at -80 degrees C. The staining relied on CD3-PerCP (BW264/56), CD4-APC (RPA-T4), CD45RO-PE (UCHT1) and CD8-Pacific Orange (3B5) antibodies, and Sytox blue was used to exclude non-viable cells. With regard to this clone: Which antigen it targets is not known. No clone much larger than this one lies a single base away; base qualities are absent.

The sample was memory CD4+ T cells from blood. The source of this sequence is an adult in good health and CMV-seropositive. Recombination joined TRBV11-2 with TRBJ2-2; the best D guess is TRBD2, with 6 bases matching. The CDR3 is CASSLVSGSTGELFF. The DNA is TGTGCCAGCAGCTTAGTTAGCGGTAGCACCGGGGAGCTGTTTTTT.